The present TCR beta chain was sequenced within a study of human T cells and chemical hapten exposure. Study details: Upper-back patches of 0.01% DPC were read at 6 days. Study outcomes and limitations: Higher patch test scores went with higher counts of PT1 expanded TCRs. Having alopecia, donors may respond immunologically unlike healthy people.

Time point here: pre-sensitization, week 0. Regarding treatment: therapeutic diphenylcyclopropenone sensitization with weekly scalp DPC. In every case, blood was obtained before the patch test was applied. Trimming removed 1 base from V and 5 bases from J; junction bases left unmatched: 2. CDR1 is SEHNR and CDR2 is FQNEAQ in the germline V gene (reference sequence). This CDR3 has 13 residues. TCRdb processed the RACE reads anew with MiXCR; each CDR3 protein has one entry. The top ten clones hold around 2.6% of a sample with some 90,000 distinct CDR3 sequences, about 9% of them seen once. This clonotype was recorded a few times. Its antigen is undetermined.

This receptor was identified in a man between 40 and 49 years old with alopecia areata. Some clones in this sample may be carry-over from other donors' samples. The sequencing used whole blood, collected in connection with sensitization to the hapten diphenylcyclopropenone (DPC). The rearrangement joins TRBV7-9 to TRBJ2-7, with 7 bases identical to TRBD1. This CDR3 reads CASSLGTGHEQYF. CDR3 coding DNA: TGTGCCAGCAGCTTAGGGACAGGCCACGAGCAGTACTTC.